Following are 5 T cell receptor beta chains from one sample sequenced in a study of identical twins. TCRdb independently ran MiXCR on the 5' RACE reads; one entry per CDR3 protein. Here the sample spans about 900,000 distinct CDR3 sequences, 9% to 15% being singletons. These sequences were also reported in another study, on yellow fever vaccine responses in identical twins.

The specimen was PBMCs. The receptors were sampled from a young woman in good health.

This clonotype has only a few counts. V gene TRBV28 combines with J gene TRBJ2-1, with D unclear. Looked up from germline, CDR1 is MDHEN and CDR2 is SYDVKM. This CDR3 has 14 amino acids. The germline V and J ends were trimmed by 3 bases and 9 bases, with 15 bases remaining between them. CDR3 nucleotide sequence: TGTGCCAGCAGTTTTATTGGCCCTAGAAGTGAGCAGTTCTTC. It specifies CASSFIGPRSEQFF.

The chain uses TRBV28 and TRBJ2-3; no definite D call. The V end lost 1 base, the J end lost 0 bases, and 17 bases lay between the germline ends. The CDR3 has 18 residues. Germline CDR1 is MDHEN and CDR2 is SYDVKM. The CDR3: CASSLFAMGRPSTDTQYF. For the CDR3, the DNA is TGTGCCAGCAGTTTATTTGCGATGGGCAGACCTAGCACAGATACGCAGTATTTT.

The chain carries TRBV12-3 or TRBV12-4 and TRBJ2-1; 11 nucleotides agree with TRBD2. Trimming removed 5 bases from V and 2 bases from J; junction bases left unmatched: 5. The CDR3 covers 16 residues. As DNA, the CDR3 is TGTGCCAGCAGTCATCGACTAGCGGGACCCTACAATGAGCAGTTCTTC. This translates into CASSHRLAGPYNEQFF.

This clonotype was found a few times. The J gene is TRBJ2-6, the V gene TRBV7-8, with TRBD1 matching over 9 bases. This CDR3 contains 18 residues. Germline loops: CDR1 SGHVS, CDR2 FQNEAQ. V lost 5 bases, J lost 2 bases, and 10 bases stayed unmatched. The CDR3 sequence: CASSDSGTGRTGANVLTF. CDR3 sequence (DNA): TGTGCCAGCAGCGACTCCGGGACAGGGAGAACTGGGGCCAACGTCCTGACTTTC. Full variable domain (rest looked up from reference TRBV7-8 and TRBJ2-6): GAGVSQSPRYKVAKRGQDVALRCDPISGHVSLFWYQQALGQGPEFLTYFQNEAQLDKSGLPSDRFFAERPEGSVSTLKIQRTQQEDSAVYLCASSDSGTGRTGANVLTFGAGSRLTVL.

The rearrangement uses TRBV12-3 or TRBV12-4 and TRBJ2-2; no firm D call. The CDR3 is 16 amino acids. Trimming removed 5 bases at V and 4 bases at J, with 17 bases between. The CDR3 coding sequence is TGTGCCAGCAGTCCAAGAGGCTCCCACGGCACCGGGGAGCTGTTTTTT. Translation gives CASSPRGSHGTGELFF.